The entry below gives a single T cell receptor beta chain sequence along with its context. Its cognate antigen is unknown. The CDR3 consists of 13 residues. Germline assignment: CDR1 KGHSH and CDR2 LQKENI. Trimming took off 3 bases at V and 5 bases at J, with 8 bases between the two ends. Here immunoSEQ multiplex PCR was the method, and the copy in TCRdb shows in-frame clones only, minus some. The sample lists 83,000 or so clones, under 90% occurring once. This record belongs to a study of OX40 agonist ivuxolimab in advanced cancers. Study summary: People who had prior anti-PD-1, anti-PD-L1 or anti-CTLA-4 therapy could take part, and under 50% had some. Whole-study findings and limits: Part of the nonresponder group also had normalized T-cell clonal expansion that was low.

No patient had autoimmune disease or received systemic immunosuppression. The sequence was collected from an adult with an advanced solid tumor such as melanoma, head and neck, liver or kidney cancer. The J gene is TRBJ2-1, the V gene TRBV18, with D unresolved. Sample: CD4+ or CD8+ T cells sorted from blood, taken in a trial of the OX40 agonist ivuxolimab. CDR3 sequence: CASSPGSNNEQFF. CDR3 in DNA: TGTGCCAGCTCACCGGGCAGTAACAATGAGCAGTTCTTC.